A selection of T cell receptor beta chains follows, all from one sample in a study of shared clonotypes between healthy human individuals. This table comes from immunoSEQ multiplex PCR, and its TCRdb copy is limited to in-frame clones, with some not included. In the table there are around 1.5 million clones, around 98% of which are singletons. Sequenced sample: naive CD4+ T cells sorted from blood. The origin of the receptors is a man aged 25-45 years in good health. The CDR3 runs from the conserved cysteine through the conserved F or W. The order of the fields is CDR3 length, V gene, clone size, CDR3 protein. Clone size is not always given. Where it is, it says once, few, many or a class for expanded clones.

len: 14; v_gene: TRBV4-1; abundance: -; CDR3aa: CASSQNDRGYEQYF
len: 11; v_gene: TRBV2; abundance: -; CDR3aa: CASSERSFEFF
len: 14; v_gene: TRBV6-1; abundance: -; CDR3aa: CASSDTGGIETQYF
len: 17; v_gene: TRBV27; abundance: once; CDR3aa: CASSPPPSAWGTDTQYF
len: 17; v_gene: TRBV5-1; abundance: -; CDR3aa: CASSIGRRGDNNEKLFF
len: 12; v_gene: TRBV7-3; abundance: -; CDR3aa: CASSLSRREQYF
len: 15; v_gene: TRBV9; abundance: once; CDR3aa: CASSVLGYGANVLTF
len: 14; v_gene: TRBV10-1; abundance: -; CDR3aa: CASSASGESYEQYF
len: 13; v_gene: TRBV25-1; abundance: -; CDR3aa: CASSEGSYNEQFF
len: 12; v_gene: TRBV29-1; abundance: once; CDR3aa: CSVDQGGEKLFF
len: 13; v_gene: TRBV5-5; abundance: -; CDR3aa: CASSLFNPHEQFF
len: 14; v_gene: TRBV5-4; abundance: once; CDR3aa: CASSLEVAPSTQYF
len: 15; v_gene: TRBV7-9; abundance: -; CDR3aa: CASLKGTGMNTEAFF
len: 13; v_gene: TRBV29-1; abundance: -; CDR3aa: CSVLQGSSYEQYF
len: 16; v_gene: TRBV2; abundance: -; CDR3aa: CASSPTTGVMPYEQYF
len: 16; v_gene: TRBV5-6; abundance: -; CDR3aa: CASSLAGRGRLNEQFF
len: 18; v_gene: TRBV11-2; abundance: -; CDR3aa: CASSLEVVTPYSNQPQHF
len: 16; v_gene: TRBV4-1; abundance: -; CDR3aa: CASSQDGSIYTGELFF
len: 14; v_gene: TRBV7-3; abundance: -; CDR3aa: CASSKQEKDGELFF
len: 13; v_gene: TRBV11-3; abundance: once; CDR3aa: CARIGGMNTEAFF
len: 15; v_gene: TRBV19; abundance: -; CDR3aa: CASSHGTGFAYEQYF
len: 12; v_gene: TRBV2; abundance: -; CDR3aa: CASRRGGDEQFF
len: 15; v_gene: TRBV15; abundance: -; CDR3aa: CATSSHPGGGTEAFF
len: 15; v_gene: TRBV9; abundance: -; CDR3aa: CASSVTVSSYNEQFF
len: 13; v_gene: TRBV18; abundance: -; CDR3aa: CASSPVDLNEQFF
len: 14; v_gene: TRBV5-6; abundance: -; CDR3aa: CASSLKFENGEQYF
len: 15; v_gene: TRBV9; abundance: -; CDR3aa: CASSVAGLAGVEQFF
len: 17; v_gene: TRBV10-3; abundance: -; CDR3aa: CAIRATSGRGTYNEQFF
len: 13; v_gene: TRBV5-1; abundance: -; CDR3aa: CASSFFGPPEQYF
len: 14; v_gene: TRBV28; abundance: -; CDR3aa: CASSLFGPSYEQYF
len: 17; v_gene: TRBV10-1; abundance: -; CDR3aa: CASSSSWGSGNYNEQFF
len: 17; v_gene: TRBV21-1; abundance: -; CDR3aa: CASSLDRVGLLNYGYTF
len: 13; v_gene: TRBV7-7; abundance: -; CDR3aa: CASSPDLQFEAFF
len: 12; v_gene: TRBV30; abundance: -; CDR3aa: CAGDRVTDEQFF
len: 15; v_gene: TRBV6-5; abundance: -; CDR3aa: CASSYYSGQGETQYF
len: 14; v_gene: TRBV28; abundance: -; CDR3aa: CASSFRGHTDTQYF
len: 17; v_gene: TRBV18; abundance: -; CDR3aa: CASSPSPGPGKNQPQHF
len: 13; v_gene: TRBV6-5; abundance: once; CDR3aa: CASSETMNTEAFF
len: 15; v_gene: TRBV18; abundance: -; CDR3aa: CASSPRDRVLPEAFF
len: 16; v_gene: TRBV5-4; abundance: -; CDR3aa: CASSLNGGRPQETQYF
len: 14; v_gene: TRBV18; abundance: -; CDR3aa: CASSPWDRSYEQYF
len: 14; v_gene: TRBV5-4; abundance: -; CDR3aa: CASSPMTGNYGYTF
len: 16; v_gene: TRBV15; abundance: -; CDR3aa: CATSRDGLAVQETQYF
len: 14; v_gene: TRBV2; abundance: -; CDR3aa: CASSFYMWTGELFF
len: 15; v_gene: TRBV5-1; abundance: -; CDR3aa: CASSRQGVGTDTQYF
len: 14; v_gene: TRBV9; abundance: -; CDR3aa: CASSVAGVGYGYTF
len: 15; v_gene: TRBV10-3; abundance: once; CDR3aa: CAISEQIGDLGTQYF
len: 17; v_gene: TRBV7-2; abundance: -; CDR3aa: CASSFRQGFTLTDTQYF
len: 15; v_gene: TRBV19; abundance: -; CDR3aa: CASSRDPSNTGELFF
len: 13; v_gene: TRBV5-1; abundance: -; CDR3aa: CASRVGGTHEQYF
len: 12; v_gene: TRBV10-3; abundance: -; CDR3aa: CAISPSGDEQFF
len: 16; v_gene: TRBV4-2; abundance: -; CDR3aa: CASSLPGLSGANVLTF
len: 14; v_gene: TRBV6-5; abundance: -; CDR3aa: CASSYRQGWETQYF
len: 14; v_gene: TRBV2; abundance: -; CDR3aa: CASSEYTALDEQFF